This section outlines one T cell receptor (beta chain) sequence together with its context. This sample is drawn from a study of shared clonotypes between healthy human individuals. CDR3 length: 18 amino acids. V lost 7 bases and J lost 0; bases outside the gene matches: 9. Germline CDR1 and CDR2: MDHEN and SYDVKM. For every subset, genomic DNA was evenly distributed across several immunoSEQ plates. Profiled with immunoSEQ multiplex PCR; TCRdb holds only in-frame clones, not every one. The sample carries around 440,000 clones, roughly 80% recorded once. Recent acute infections and vaccinations were absent in the healthy HIV-negative adult donors.

The TCR was taken from a woman aged 40 to 55 in good health. Some clones in this sample may be carry-over from other donors' samples. Sequenced: PBMCs. The chain recombines TRBV28 with TRBJ2-2; TRBD2 matches at 12 bases. CDR3 nucleotide sequence: TGTGCCAGCACGACAGGGGGACTAGCGGGCTCGAACACCGGGGAGCTGTTTTTT. It yields the protein CASTTGGLAGSNTGELFF. Full variable domain (rest looked up from reference TRBV28 and TRBJ2-2): DVKVTQSSRYLVKRTGEKVFLECVQDMDHENMFWYRQDPGLGLRLIYFSYDVKMKEKGDIPEGYSVSREKKERFSLILESASTNQTSMYLCASTTGGLAGSNTGELFFGEGSRLTVL.